These 32 T cell receptor beta chains were sequenced from one sample in a study of radiotherapy plus CTLA-4 blockade in lung cancer. The repertoire was sequenced with immunoSEQ multiplex PCR; TCRdb's copy has only in-frame clones and lacks some. The repertoire holds roughly 73,000 clones, with about nine tenths as singletons. The sequenced sample was peripheral blood, obtained from a patient treated with radiotherapy plus ipilimumab. These receptor sequences come from a human donor with non-small cell lung cancer that progressed on radiotherapy plus ipilimumab.

CDR3 sequence: CAPLKGVGRGFYNEQFF. The CDR3 DNA follows: TGTGCACCCCTAAAAGGGGTGGGGCGGGGATTTTACAATGAGCAGTTCTTC. The chain employs TRBV2 and TRBJ2-1; the D gene is possibly TRBD2 (6 bases). In germline, CDR1 is SNHLY, CDR2 FYNNEI. The CDR3 extends over 17 amino acids.

This sequence joins TRBV2 and TRBJ2-7; 11 nucleotides align to TRBD2. The CDR3 covers 14 residues. The germline gives CDR1 SNHLY, CDR2 FYNNEI. Unmatched junction bases numbered 4, after V lost 6 bases and J lost 3 bases. The DNA for the CDR3 is TGTGCCAGCAGCAGGGGGACTAGCGGCTACGAGCAGTACTTC. The encoded protein is CASSRGTSGYEQYF.

The rearrangement joins TRBV27 to TRBJ2-7; 11 bases match TRBD2. Germline-derived CDR1 and CDR2 are MNHEY and SMNVEV (reference sequence). This CDR3 contains 14 residues. After removal of 8 bases from V and 4 bases from J, the junction contained 7 bases not matched to a gene. CDR3 sequence: CASSTSGNIYEQYF. CDR3 DNA sequence: TGTGCCAGCTCGACTAGCGGGAATATATACGAGCAGTACTTC.

The chain combines TRBV10-1 with TRBJ2-3; 11 nucleotides agree with TRBD2. J gave up 4 bases and V 4 bases, and 7 bases lay outside the gene matches. CDR1 WNHNN and CDR2 SYGVQD come from the germline V gene (reference sequence). The CDR3 is made up of 16 amino acids. The CDR3 region is CASSGSSGRFSDTQYF. In DNA form, the CDR3 reads TGCGCCAGCAGTGGATCTAGCGGGAGGTTTTCAGATACGCAGTATTTT.

This chain links TRBV5-6 with TRBJ1-6; D is unclear. V was shortened by 4 bases and J by 0 bases, with 8 bases between the two germline ends. Germline V gives CDR1 SGHDT, CDR2 YYEEEE. This CDR3 is 15 amino acids long. The CDR3 sequence is CASSHAGSYNSPLHF. CDR3 coding DNA: TGTGCCAGCAGCCACGCAGGCTCCTATAATTCACCCCTCCACTTT. Together with reference TRBV5-6 and TRBJ1-6, the CDR3 gives the full variable domain: DAGVTQSPTHLIKTRGQQVTLRCSPKSGHDTVSWYQQALGQGPQFIFQYYEEEERQRGNFPDRFSGHQFPNYSSELNVNALLLGDSALYLCASSHAGSYNSPLHFGNGTRLTVT.

In this sample, this clone turned up a few times. The rearrangement links TRBV6-1 to TRBJ2-3, with 9 bases identical to TRBD2. Germline loops: CDR1 MNHNS, CDR2 SASEGT. V shed 3 bases, J shed 1 base, and the junction held 5 bases outside the gene matches. This CDR3 has 16 residues. The DNA for the CDR3 is TGTGCCAGCAGTGACCAGGCGGGAGGGGGCACAGATACGCAGTATTTT. It is translated as CASSDQAGGGTDTQYF.

The V and J genes are TRBV10-2 and TRBJ1-1; a possible D gene is TRBD1 (5 bases). The CDR3 covers 14 residues. Trimming took off 5 bases at V and 5 bases at J, with 15 bases between the two ends. Germline CDR1 and CDR2: WSHSY and SAAADI. CDR3 DNA: TGCGCCAGCAGTCGCGGGGCGCTTGGTACTGAAGCTTTCTTT. Its translation: CASSRGALGTEAFF.

The V call is TRBV23-1, the J call TRBJ2-2, with D possibly matching TRBD2 (6 bases). TRBV23-1 belongs to the ORF category, with a function that is uncertain. V was clipped by 4 bases and J by 2 bases, with 11 bases between them. This CDR3 comprises 15 residues. CDR3 loop: CASSPTGTNTGELFF. CDR3 DNA: TGCGCCAGCAGTCCCACCGGGACTAACACCGGGGAGCTGTTTTTT.

V is TRBV5-1 and J is TRBJ2-7, with TRBD2 matching over 8 bases. After removal of 1 base from V and 4 bases from J, the junction contained 7 bases not matched to a gene. Germline-derived CDR1 and CDR2 are SGHRS and YFSETQ. The CDR3 covers 15 residues. The DNA of the CDR3 is TGCGCCAGCAGCTTGAATAGCGGGATTATATACGAGCAGTACTTC. It codes for CASSLNSGIIYEQYF.

The chain employs TRBV20-1 and TRBJ2-3; D ambiguous. The germline gives CDR1 DFQATT, CDR2 SNEGSKA (reference sequence). The CDR3 is 11 amino acids. V lost 4 bases to trimming and J lost 6 bases, with 8 bases between them. The CDR3 coding sequence is TGCAGTGCTAACCGGGTGGATACGCAGTATTTT. Amino acids: CSANRVDTQYF.

The chain couples TRBV9 to TRBJ2-5; D tentatively reads TRBD1 or TRBD2 (5 bases each). This CDR3 is built from 15 residues. In germline, CDR1 is SGDLS, CDR2 YYNGEE. The V gene lost 0 bases and the J gene lost 1 base, with 10 bases spanning the gap. For the CDR3, the DNA is TGTGCCAGCAGCGTAGCGGGGCTGGGCCAAGAGACCCAGTACTTC. Its translation: CASSVAGLGQETQYF.

For the CDR3, the DNA is TGTGCCAGCAGTGGGAGGGACAGGGTGGTAGAGACCCAGTACTTC. Amino acids: CASSGRDRVVETQYF. The chain couples TRBV25-1 to TRBJ2-5; 9 bases align to TRBD1. Germline V lookup: CDR1 MGHDK, CDR2 SYGVNS. V lost 4 bases and J lost 4; bases outside the gene matches: 7. This CDR3 has 15 amino acids.

The chain is built from TRBV6-7 and TRBJ1-2; tentatively, D is TRBD1 (6 bases). TRBV6-7 is known as an ORF, though its function is uncertain. The CDR3 consists of 16 residues. Trimming left V 6 bases short and J 4 bases short, with 21 bases between. In nucleotides, the CDR3 is TGTGCCAGCAGCAAAAGGAAGGGGGAGTTGAGCTATGGCTACACCTTC. It translates to CASSKRKGELSYGYTF.

V is TRBV9 and J is TRBJ2-3; 9 bases fit TRBD2. J was trimmed by 3 bases and V by 3 bases; bases with no gene match: 5. CDR3 length: 15 amino acids. The germline gives CDR1 SGDLS, CDR2 YYNGEE. CDR3 sequence reads: CASSGTSEETDTQYF. DNA of the CDR3: TGTGCCAGCAGCGGGACTAGCGAGGAGACAGATACGCAGTATTTT.

The V call is TRBV18, the J call TRBJ2-5; 7 nucleotides agree with TRBD1. Germline CDR1 reads KGHSH; CDR2 reads LQKENI. CDR3 size: 14 residues. V shed 1 base, J shed 5 bases, and the junction held 4 bases outside the gene matches. The CDR3 DNA reads TGTGCCAGCTCACCACAGGGGGCCGGGGAGACCCAGTACTTC. It codes for CASSPQGAGETQYF.

The V and J genes are TRBV18 and TRBJ2-5, with D tentatively TRBD1 or TRBD2 (5 bases each). The germline CDR1 and CDR2 sequences are KGHSH and LQKENI. The CDR3 consists of 15 residues. V was pared by 3 bases and J by 0 bases, with 11 bases between. CDR3 nucleotide sequence: TGTGCCAGCTCACCGGGCGAGGGGAACCAAGAGACCCAGTACTTC. Its translation is CASSPGEGNQETQYF. Based on the CDR3 plus reference TRBV18 and TRBJ2-5, the full variable domain is NAGVMQNPRHLVRRRGQEARLRCSPMKGHSHVYWYRQLPEEGLKFMVYLQKENIIDESGMPKERFSAEFPKEGPSILRIQQVVRGDSAAYFCASSPGEGNQETQYFGPGTRLLVL.

This chain joins TRBV28 and TRBJ2-5, with TRBD2 matching over 10 bases. V was pared by 6 bases and J by 2 bases, with 6 bases of the junction left unmatched. There are 15 residues in the CDR3. Germline lookup yields CDR1 MDHEN and CDR2 SYDVKM. CDR3 in amino acids: CASSPSGSHQETQYF. The CDR3 DNA sequence: TGTGCCAGCAGCCCTAGCGGGAGCCATCAAGAGACCCAGTACTTC.

The V gene is TRBV9, the J gene TRBJ2-5, with D unclear. The CDR3 loop spans 16 amino acids. The germline V gene has CDR1 SGDLS and CDR2 YYNGEE. Trimming left V 0 bases short and J 5 bases short, with 17 bases between. The CDR3 is CASSVGSGVLGETQYF. Here the CDR3 DNA reads TGTGCCAGCAGCGTAGGGTCTGGAGTCTTAGGGGAGACCCAGTACTTC.

The CDR3 loop is CASSLGGTREKLFF. In nucleotides, the CDR3 is TGTGCCAGCAGCTTAGGAGGGACGAGGGAAAAACTGTTTTTT. The chain carries TRBV5-4 and TRBJ1-4; perhaps TRBD1 as D (5 bases). V lost 2 bases and J lost 8, with 13 bases in between. This CDR3 comprises 14 residues. Germline CDR1 is SGHNT and CDR2 is YYREEE (reference sequence).

The genes are TRBV6-6 and TRBJ2-7; D might be TRBD2 (6 bases). The CDR3 spans 15 residues. Germline V gene lookup returns CDR1 MNHNY and CDR2 SVGAGI (reference sequence). The germline V and J ends were trimmed by 6 bases and 1 base, with 16 bases remaining between them. The CDR3 DNA reads as TGTGCCAGCAGGAACCCCGGGAGTATGTCCTACGAGCAGTACTTC. It yields the protein CASRNPGSMSYEQYF.

The rearrangement links TRBV30 to TRBJ1-2; D is unresolved. CDR1 is GTSNPN and CDR2 is SVGIG in the germline V gene (reference sequence). Trimming cost V 4 bases and J 2 bases, with 8 bases left between them. The CDR3 has 12 residues. The CDR3 nucleotides are TGTGCCTGGACGTCAGACAACTATGGCTACACCTTC. This encodes CAWTSDNYGYTF.

This chain uses TRBV6-5 with TRBJ1-1; 8 nucleotides match TRBD1. CDR1 is MNHEY and CDR2 is SVGAGI in the germline V gene. Trimming removed 7 bases from V and 1 base from J; junction bases left unmatched: 8. This CDR3 region has 15 residues. CDR3: CASTDPGTGNTEAFF. The CDR3 DNA sequence: TGTGCCAGCACCGACCCAGGGACAGGGAACACTGAAGCTTTCTTT.

The chain is built from TRBV2 and TRBJ1-5; D is perhaps TRBD1 (5 bases). V was pared by 5 bases and J by 4 bases, with 18 bases between. The length of the CDR3 is 16 residues. CDR1 SNHLY and CDR2 FYNNEI come from the germline V gene. CDR3 sequence: CASSYGATGGNQPQHF. The DNA for the CDR3 is TGTGCCAGCAGTTATGGGGCTACAGGAGGTAATCAGCCCCAGCATTTT.

The CDR3 region has the DNA TGTGCCAGCAGTTACAGCCCCCAGTCTGGAAACACCATATATTTT. It translates to CASSYSPQSGNTIYF. J is TRBJ1-3 and V is TRBV6-6; no clear D. The CDR3 is 15 amino acids. Germline-derived CDR1 and CDR2 are MNHNY and SVGAGI (reference sequence). V dropped 2 bases and J dropped 1 base, with 9 bases sitting between them.

This clone was observed once. The V and J genes are TRBV27 and TRBJ2-1, with 11 nucleotides matching TRBD2. V lost 3 bases and J lost 6; bases outside the gene matches: 10. The germline CDR1 and CDR2 sequences are MNHEY and SMNVEV (reference sequence). This CDR3 region has 17 residues. The CDR3 loop is CASSFALTSGSSNEQFF. CDR3 DNA: TGTGCCAGCAGTTTTGCCCTTACTAGCGGGAGTAGCAATGAGCAGTTCTTC.

The J gene is TRBJ2-1, the V gene TRBV29-1; D is undetermined. The CDR3 loop spans 14 amino acids. CDR1 is SQVTM and CDR2 is ANQGSEA in the germline V gene. Trimming shortened V by 2 bases and J by 1 base, and 9 bases separated the two germline ends. The CDR3 sequence: CSVERVRSYNEQFF. The CDR3 coding sequence is TGCAGCGTTGAACGGGTCAGATCCTACAATGAGCAGTTCTTC.

The rearrangement links TRBV9 to TRBJ2-3; no definite D call. This CDR3 contains 13 residues. The germline CDR1 and CDR2 sequences are SGDLS and YYNGEE. V was clipped by 1 base and J by 4 bases, with 7 bases between them. The CDR3 reads CASSVQGPDTQYF. In nucleotides, the CDR3 is TGTGCCAGCAGCGTACAAGGGCCAGATACGCAGTATTTT.

The gene calls are TRBV18 and TRBJ2-2; D may be TRBD1 or TRBD2 (6 bases each). The CDR3 runs to 15 residues. V was clipped by 3 bases and J by 7 bases, with 15 bases between them. Germline V gene lookup returns CDR1 KGHSH and CDR2 LQKENI. The CDR3 DNA sequence: TGTGCCAGCTCACCTGAAACAGGGAGGAACGGGGAGCTGTTTTTT. It codes for CASSPETGRNGELFF.

The rearrangement joins TRBV27 to TRBJ2-3; 7 bases are a match to TRBD2. This CDR3 comprises 15 residues. V shed 7 bases and J 0 bases; nucleotides not matched to a gene: 7. Germline V CDR1 and CDR2: MNHEY, SMNVEV (reference sequence). The CDR3 sequence is CASMSGTTSTDTQYF. In DNA, the CDR3 is TGTGCCAGCATGAGCGGGACCACTAGCACAGATACGCAGTATTTT.

This rearrangement joins TRBV21-1 to TRBJ2-3; TRBD2, as called in the table, went unchecked against the DNA. TRBV21-1 is a pseudogene locus. This CDR3 contains 20 residues. The CDR3 region has the DNA TGTGCCAGCAGCAAAGGGGACCGGACTAGCGGGAGGACTAGCACAGATACGCAGTATTTT. Amino acid sequence: CASSKGDRTSGRTSTDTQYF.

The rearrangement uses TRBV15 and TRBJ1-3; the D is unclear. The V gene lost 0 bases and the J gene lost 4 bases, with 19 bases spanning the gap. The CDR3 is made up of 18 amino acids. Germline V gene data show CDR1 as LNHNV and CDR2 as YYDKDF (reference sequence). The CDR3 reads CATSRDSLQSLWGNTIYF. CDR3 DNA sequence: TGTGCCACCAGCAGAGACTCTCTCCAATCTCTATGGGGAAACACCATATATTTT.

V is TRBV6-5 and J is TRBJ2-7; tentative D call: TRBD1 (6 bases). The length of the CDR3 is 14 residues. Germline CDR1 and CDR2: MNHEY and SVGAGI. The V gene lost 7 bases and the J gene lost 2 bases, with 15 bases spanning the gap. CDR3 protein: CASTPGTMTYEQYF. CDR3 DNA: TGTGCCAGCACTCCCGGGACAATGACCTACGAGCAGTACTTC.